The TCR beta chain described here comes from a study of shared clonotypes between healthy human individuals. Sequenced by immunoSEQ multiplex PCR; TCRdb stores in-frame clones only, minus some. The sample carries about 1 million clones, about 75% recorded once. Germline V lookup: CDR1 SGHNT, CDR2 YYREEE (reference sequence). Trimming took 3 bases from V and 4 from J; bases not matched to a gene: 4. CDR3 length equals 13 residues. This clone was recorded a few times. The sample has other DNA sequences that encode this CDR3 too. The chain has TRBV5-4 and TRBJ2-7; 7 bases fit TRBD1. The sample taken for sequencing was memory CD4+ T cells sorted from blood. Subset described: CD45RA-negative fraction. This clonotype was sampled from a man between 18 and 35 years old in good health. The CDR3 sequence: CASSSGQTYEQYF. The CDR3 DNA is TGTGCCAGCAGCTCGGGACAGACTTACGAGCAGTACTTC.